These T cell receptor beta chains were read from a single sample in a study of regulatory T cells in long-lasting Graves disease. One entry per CDR3 protein results from TCRdb running MiXCR on the multiplex PCR reads. The repertoire includes 560,000 or so distinct CDR3 sequences, 15% to 20% of them detected once, and 12% sits in the top ten. The data also belong to a second study, concerning T cells in Graves' hyperthyroidism and ophthalmopathy.

Sample: peripheral blood mononuclear cells (PBMCs), taken at new diagnosis, from a patient treated with antithyroid drugs. The origin of the receptors is a young man with Graves disease. Each CDR3 is given with its conserved first and last residue. The D gene is left open where the match is weak. Not every row has a clone size; where given, it reads once, few, many or a size class.

v_call: TRBV5-6; j_call: TRBJ2-7; clone_size: .; d_call: TRBD2; cdr3_aa: CASSSTWGGRTEQYF; cdr3_nt: TGTGCCAGCAGCTCAACTTGGGGCGGGAGGACCGAGCAGTACTTC
v_call: TRBV30; j_call: TRBJ1-3; clone_size: .; d_call: .; cdr3_aa: CAWSIGGSRGSGNTIYF; cdr3_nt: TGTGCCTGGAGTATCGGTGGGAGCAGAGGCTCTGGAAACACCATATATTTT
v_call: TRBV19; j_call: TRBJ1-2; clone_size: few; d_call: .; cdr3_aa: CATNKGQGPNYGYTF; cdr3_nt: TGTGCCACCAATAAGGGACAAGGGCCTAACTATGGCTACACCTTC
v_call: TRBV19; j_call: TRBJ1-2; clone_size: .; d_call: .; cdr3_aa: CASSPPTAHKDGYTF; cdr3_nt: TGTGCCAGTAGCCCTCCCACGGCTCACAAGGATGGCTACACCTTC
v_call: TRBV18; j_call: TRBJ1-4; clone_size: .; d_call: .; cdr3_aa: CASSPPGQASEKLFF; cdr3_nt: TGTGCCAGCTCACCACCCGGGCAGGCGTCTGAAAAACTGTTTTTT
v_call: TRBV28; j_call: TRBJ1-2; clone_size: .; d_call: .; cdr3_aa: CASSLAYTF; cdr3_nt: TGTGCCAGCAGTTTAGCCTACACCTTC
v_call: TRBV2; j_call: TRBJ1-5; clone_size: many; d_call: .; cdr3_aa: CASLQGSGQPQHF; cdr3_nt: TGTGCCAGCCTTCAGGGGTCTGGTCAGCCCCAGCATTTT
v_call: TRBV27; j_call: TRBJ2-3; clone_size: .; d_call: .; cdr3_aa: CASSPVRVKGSTDTQYF; cdr3_nt: TGTGCCAGCAGCCCGGTGAGGGTCAAGGGTAGCACAGATACGCAGTATTTT
v_call: TRBV20-1; j_call: TRBJ2-7; clone_size: .; d_call: TRBD1; cdr3_aa: CSARGGTVSYEQYF; cdr3_nt: TGCAGTGCTAGAGGAGGGACAGTTTCCTACGAGCAGTACTTC
v_call: TRBV20-1; j_call: TRBJ2-7; clone_size: many; d_call: .; cdr3_aa: CSARTLERQVDEQYF; cdr3_nt: TGCAGTGCTAGAACACTAGAGCGGCAGGTGGACGAGCAGTACTTC
v_call: TRBV9; j_call: TRBJ2-3; clone_size: .; d_call: .; cdr3_aa: CASSVGRATDTQYF; cdr3_nt: TGTGCCAGCAGCGTAGGGAGGGCCACAGATACGCAGTATTTT
v_call: TRBV4-1; j_call: TRBJ2-7; clone_size: few; d_call: .; cdr3_aa: CASSIRISGSTYEQYF; cdr3_nt: TGCGCCAGCAGCATCAGGATTTCGGGGTCGACCTACGAGCAGTACTTC
v_call: TRBV6-2/TRBV6-3; j_call: TRBJ2-7; clone_size: many; d_call: .; cdr3_aa: CASSEGTVPSYEQYF; cdr3_nt: TGTGCCAGCAGTGAAGGAACAGTGCCCTCCTACGAGCAGTACTTC
v_call: TRBV6-8; j_call: TRBJ1-5; clone_size: many; d_call: .; cdr3_aa: CAAQGIGEHQPQHF; cdr3_nt: TGTGCCGCCCAGGGAATCGGGGAGCATCAGCCCCAGCATTTT
v_call: TRBV5-1; j_call: TRBJ2-1; clone_size: .; d_call: .; cdr3_aa: CASSSALGGVNEQFF; cdr3_nt: TGCGCCAGCAGCTCGGCTCTTGGTGGAGTCAATGAGCAGTTCTTC